The sequence of this T cell receptor beta chain was determined in a study of blood T cell repertoires in COVID-19. CDR1 is LNHNV and CDR2 is YYDKDF in the germline V gene (reference sequence). V was clipped by 3 bases and J by 2 bases; unmatched bases: 6. The length of the CDR3 is 16 residues. Profiling relied on immunoSEQ multiplex PCR, and the TCRdb table lists in-frame clones only, not all of them. The sample holds approximately 110,000 clones, roughly 88% seen once. This receptor was obtained from a woman between 50 and 59 years old with active or convalescent COVID-19. Sequencing was carried out using peripheral blood. The gene calls are TRBV15 and TRBJ1-4, with 7 bases matching TRBD1. The CDR3 loop reads CATSSRTGQTNEKLFF. The CDR3 nucleotides read TGTGCCACCAGCAGCCGAACGGGACAGACTAATGAAAAACTGTTTTTT.